The TCR beta chain under discussion was sequenced for a study of shared clonotypes between healthy human individuals. Germline CDR1 and CDR2: SEHNR and FQNEAQ (reference sequence). J gave up 0 bases and V 5 bases, and 1 base lay outside the gene matches. The CDR3 runs to 15 residues. Some clones are missing from TCRdb's copy, which holds only in-frame ones; the method was immunoSEQ multiplex PCR. Of 1.5 million to 1.9 million clones detected, 98% appear once; the ten largest clones hold about 0.4%. This TCR derives from a young man in good health. The chain recombines TRBV7-9 with TRBJ2-6; 7 bases align to TRBD2. Sequenced: naive CD4+ T cells sorted from blood. Subset described: CD45RA+ positively selected. The CDR3 here is CASSRGGSGANVLTF. In nucleotides, the CDR3 is TGTGCCAGCAGCCGCGGGGGCTCTGGGGCCAACGTCCTGACTTTC.